The rows below give T cell receptor beta chains drawn from one sample of a study of blood T cell repertoires in COVID-19. Here immunoSEQ multiplex PCR was the method, and the copy in TCRdb shows in-frame clones only, minus some. This table has about 200,000 clones, around 84% appearing once. The sequenced sample was peripheral blood. The receptors here all came from a human donor in a cohort sampled during active COVID-19. The CDR3 runs from the conserved cysteine through the conserved F or W. Each record gives: D gene, J gene, clone size, CDR3 length, V gene, CDR3 DNA, CDR3 protein. The D gene is left open where the match is weak. A clone size is listed for some rows: how often the clone was seen (once, few, many), or a class if it is expanded.

d_call: TRBD1; j_call: TRBJ1-2; clone_size: .; cdr3_length: 13; v_call: TRBV3-1/TRBV3-2; cdr3_nt: TGTGCCAGCAGCAATCGACAGGGGGAAGGCTACACCTTC; cdr3_aa: CASSNRQGEGYTF
d_call: TRBD2; j_call: TRBJ2-2; clone_size: .; cdr3_length: 17; v_call: TRBV25-1; cdr3_nt: TGTGCCAGCAGTGCCAGTGGGGCGGGAGATCGCACCGGGGAGCTGTTTTTT; cdr3_aa: CASSASGAGDRTGELFF
d_call: .; j_call: TRBJ1-6; clone_size: few; cdr3_length: 14; v_call: TRBV7-2; cdr3_nt: TGTGCCAGCAGCTTAGGACAGTTTCGATCACCCCTCCACTTT; cdr3_aa: CASSLGQFRSPLHF
d_call: TRBD2; j_call: TRBJ2-3; clone_size: .; cdr3_length: 15; v_call: TRBV10-2; cdr3_nt: TGCGCCAGCAGTATGGGACTAGCGGGAGGAGATACGCAGTATTTT; cdr3_aa: CASSMGLAGGDTQYF
d_call: TRBD1; j_call: TRBJ1-1; clone_size: .; cdr3_length: 13; v_call: TRBV7-6; cdr3_nt: TGTGCCAGCAGCCCCGGACAGGGGGCTGGGGCTTTCTTT; cdr3_aa: CASSPGQGAGAFF
d_call: TRBD1; j_call: TRBJ1-6; clone_size: .; cdr3_length: 14; v_call: TRBV19; cdr3_nt: TGTGCCAGCGCCGGACAGGTGGATAATTCACCCCTCCACTTT; cdr3_aa: CASAGQVDNSPLHF
d_call: TRBD1; j_call: TRBJ2-3; clone_size: few; cdr3_length: 13; v_call: TRBV30; cdr3_nt: TGTGCCTGGAGTGGGACAGGGCGATGGACGCAGTATTTT; cdr3_aa: CAWSGTGRWTQYF
d_call: .; j_call: TRBJ1-5; clone_size: once; cdr3_length: 15; v_call: TRBV7-9; cdr3_nt: TGTGCCAGCAGCGGCCCCGGGGGGTCGAATCAGCCCCAGCATTTT; cdr3_aa: CASSGPGGSNQPQHF
d_call: TRBD2; j_call: TRBJ2-3; clone_size: .; cdr3_length: 17; v_call: TRBV11-3; cdr3_nt: TGTGCCAGCAGCTCCCGTAAGGGGACTAGCGGAATAGATACGCAGTATTTT; cdr3_aa: CASSSRKGTSGIDTQYF
d_call: TRBD2; j_call: TRBJ2-3; clone_size: .; cdr3_length: 18; v_call: TRBV9; cdr3_nt: TGTGCCAGCAGCGTAGGTCCGACTAGCGGGATAATCACAGATACGCAGTATTTT; cdr3_aa: CASSVGPTSGIITDTQYF
d_call: TRBD1; j_call: TRBJ1-2; clone_size: .; cdr3_length: 15; v_call: TRBV5-6; cdr3_nt: TGTGCCAGCAAGACAGGGCCGCGGTTCGACTATGGCTACACCTTC; cdr3_aa: CASKTGPRFDYGYTF
d_call: TRBD2; j_call: TRBJ2-1; clone_size: .; cdr3_length: 15; v_call: TRBV7-8; cdr3_nt: TGTGCCAGCAGCTCCGGACTAGCGGGGCCCAATGAGCAGTTCTTC; cdr3_aa: CASSSGLAGPNEQFF
d_call: .; j_call: TRBJ2-1; clone_size: .; cdr3_length: 13; v_call: TRBV5-6; cdr3_nt: TGTGCCAGCAGCCAGCTGAGGTACAATGAGCAGTTCTTC; cdr3_aa: CASSQLRYNEQFF
d_call: .; j_call: TRBJ2-5; clone_size: .; cdr3_length: 11; v_call: TRBV2; cdr3_nt: TGTGCCAGCAAGCAGGGAGAGACCCAGTACTTC; cdr3_aa: CASKQGETQYF
d_call: TRBD2; j_call: TRBJ2-1; clone_size: .; cdr3_length: 11; v_call: TRBV19; cdr3_nt: TGTGCCAGTAGTATTAGCGGGAGGGAGTTCTTC; cdr3_aa: CASSISGREFF
d_call: .; j_call: TRBJ1-2; clone_size: .; cdr3_length: 15; v_call: TRBV11-2; cdr3_nt: TGTGCCAGCAGCTTATCTCAAGGACTTAACTATGGCTACACCTTC; cdr3_aa: CASSLSQGLNYGYTF
d_call: .; j_call: TRBJ2-3; clone_size: once; cdr3_length: 16; v_call: TRBV4-2; cdr3_nt: TGTGCCAGCAGCCAAGTCGCCGGGACTAGCACAGATACGCAGTATTTT; cdr3_aa: CASSQVAGTSTDTQYF
d_call: TRBD1; j_call: TRBJ1-2; clone_size: .; cdr3_length: 15; v_call: TRBV6-5; cdr3_nt: TGTGCCAGCAGTTTTTTAACAGGGGGCAGTGATGGCTACACCTTC; cdr3_aa: CASSFLTGGSDGYTF
d_call: .; j_call: TRBJ2-1; clone_size: .; cdr3_length: 14; v_call: TRBV24-1; cdr3_nt: TGTGCCACCAGTGATGGGGCCTCCTACAATGAGCAGTTCTTC; cdr3_aa: CATSDGASYNEQFF
d_call: .; j_call: TRBJ1-2; clone_size: .; cdr3_length: 13; v_call: TRBV2; cdr3_nt: TGTGCCAGCAGTTGGGTACAGGACTATGGCTACACCTTC; cdr3_aa: CASSWVQDYGYTF
d_call: .; j_call: TRBJ1-1; clone_size: .; cdr3_length: 11; v_call: TRBV11-2; cdr3_nt: TGTGCCCTTAGTCGGGGCACTGAAGCTTTCTTT; cdr3_aa: CALSRGTEAFF
d_call: TRBD2; j_call: TRBJ2-1; clone_size: once; cdr3_length: 16; v_call: TRBV5-1; cdr3_nt: TGCGCCAGCAGCTGGGCCGGGACTAGCGTCAACAATGAGCAGTTCTTC; cdr3_aa: CASSWAGTSVNNEQFF
d_call: TRBD2; j_call: TRBJ2-3; clone_size: once; cdr3_length: 17; v_call: TRBV4-1; cdr3_nt: TGCGCCAGCAGCCATGGCCGGCGGGGGGGCCAAACAGATACGCAGTATTTT; cdr3_aa: CASSHGRRGGQTDTQYF
d_call: TRBD2; j_call: TRBJ2-3; clone_size: .; cdr3_length: 18; v_call: TRBV28; cdr3_nt: TGTGCCAGCAGCAGACTAGCGGGAGGCCCTTGGGGCACAGATACGCAGTATTTT; cdr3_aa: CASSRLAGGPWGTDTQYF
d_call: TRBD2; j_call: TRBJ2-3; clone_size: once; cdr3_length: 15; v_call: TRBV30; cdr3_nt: TGTGCCTGGAGTTCGGGACTAGCGGGAGCAGATACGCAGTATTTT; cdr3_aa: CAWSSGLAGADTQYF
d_call: .; j_call: TRBJ2-7; clone_size: .; cdr3_length: 15; v_call: TRBV18; cdr3_nt: TGTGCCAGCTCACCACCGGTTTTGCGCGAGAACGAGCAGTACTTC; cdr3_aa: CASSPPVLRENEQYF
d_call: .; j_call: TRBJ2-4; clone_size: .; cdr3_length: 14; v_call: TRBV7-2; cdr3_nt: TGTGCCAGCAGCCCCCGGGGAATAACGGCCATTCAGTACTTC; cdr3_aa: CASSPRGITAIQYF
d_call: .; j_call: TRBJ2-3; clone_size: .; cdr3_length: 15; v_call: TRBV6-5; cdr3_nt: TGTGCCAGCAGTCCTCTACGGCGGACTGCCGATACGCAGTATTTT; cdr3_aa: CASSPLRRTADTQYF
d_call: TRBD2; j_call: TRBJ2-3; clone_size: .; cdr3_length: 14; v_call: TRBV7-9; cdr3_nt: TGTGCCAGCAGCTCACTAGCGGGAGGTTATACGCAGTATTTT; cdr3_aa: CASSSLAGGYTQYF
d_call: TRBD1; j_call: TRBJ1-5; clone_size: few; cdr3_length: 19; v_call: TRBV6-1; cdr3_nt: TGTGCCAGCAGAGAACCGACAGGGGGAAGCTTTATTGGCAATCAGCCCCAGCATTTT; cdr3_aa: CASREPTGGSFIGNQPQHF
d_call: TRBD1; j_call: TRBJ1-3; clone_size: .; cdr3_length: 15; v_call: TRBV2; cdr3_nt: TGTGCCAGCGGGACAGGCTTGGGTTTCGGAAACACCATATATTTT; cdr3_aa: CASGTGLGFGNTIYF
d_call: .; j_call: TRBJ1-6; clone_size: .; cdr3_length: 14; v_call: TRBV19; cdr3_nt: TGTGCCAGTAGCAGTGTCTTCTATAATTCACCCCTCCACTTT; cdr3_aa: CASSSVFYNSPLHF
d_call: .; j_call: TRBJ1-1; clone_size: .; cdr3_length: 12; v_call: TRBV4-2; cdr3_nt: TGTGCCAGCAGCCAACTAAACACTGAAGCTTTCTTT; cdr3_aa: CASSQLNTEAFF
d_call: .; j_call: TRBJ2-2; clone_size: .; cdr3_length: 18; v_call: TRBV27; cdr3_nt: TGTGCCAGCAGTTTACACTGGTCTAGCGCCACGAACACCGGGGAGCTGTTTTTT; cdr3_aa: CASSLHWSSATNTGELFF
d_call: TRBD2; j_call: TRBJ2-1; clone_size: .; cdr3_length: 14; v_call: TRBV10-3; cdr3_nt: TGTGCCATCAGTGTCGGGACTAGCAGCAATGAGCAGTTCTTC; cdr3_aa: CAISVGTSSNEQFF
d_call: .; j_call: TRBJ2-7; clone_size: .; cdr3_length: 14; v_call: TRBV7-2; cdr3_nt: TGTGCCAGCCGCCTAACAGGATCAACCTACGAGCAGTACTTC; cdr3_aa: CASRLTGSTYEQYF
d_call: .; j_call: TRBJ1-1; clone_size: .; cdr3_length: 13; v_call: TRBV7-8; cdr3_nt: TGTGCCAGCAGCTTAGTACGGGACACTGAAGCTTTCTTT; cdr3_aa: CASSLVRDTEAFF
d_call: .; j_call: TRBJ1-1; clone_size: .; cdr3_length: 13; v_call: TRBV11-3; cdr3_nt: TGTGCCAGCAGCCTAGACAGGCTTGGTGAAGCTTTCTTT; cdr3_aa: CASSLDRLGEAFF
d_call: .; j_call: TRBJ1-2; clone_size: .; cdr3_length: 14; v_call: TRBV28; cdr3_nt: TGTGCCAGCAGCCCTCCGGGTCCTAACTATGGCTACACCTTC; cdr3_aa: CASSPPGPNYGYTF
d_call: TRBD2; j_call: TRBJ2-7; clone_size: .; cdr3_length: 14; v_call: TRBV27; cdr3_nt: TGTGCCAGCAGTCGGGCTAGCGGGGTCTACGAGCAGTACTTC; cdr3_aa: CASSRASGVYEQYF
d_call: .; j_call: TRBJ2-2; clone_size: few; cdr3_length: 14; v_call: TRBV7-9; cdr3_nt: TGTGCCAGCAGTCTTGGCGGAAACACCGGGGAGCTGTTTTTT; cdr3_aa: CASSLGGNTGELFF
d_call: .; j_call: TRBJ1-5; clone_size: .; cdr3_length: 14; v_call: TRBV30; cdr3_nt: TGTGCCTGGACAACAGCGGGCAGGAATCAGCCCCAGCATTTT; cdr3_aa: CAWTTAGRNQPQHF
d_call: .; j_call: TRBJ1-4; clone_size: .; cdr3_length: 14; v_call: TRBV19; cdr3_nt: TGTGCCAGTAGTTACAGGGAAACTAATGAAAAACTGTTTTTT; cdr3_aa: CASSYRETNEKLFF
d_call: .; j_call: TRBJ1-1; clone_size: .; cdr3_length: 14; v_call: TRBV5-1; cdr3_nt: TGCGCCAGCAGCAAGGACACCCTGAACACTGAAGCTTTCTTT; cdr3_aa: CASSKDTLNTEAFF
d_call: TRBD2; j_call: TRBJ2-2; clone_size: .; cdr3_length: 16; v_call: TRBV5-1; cdr3_nt: TGCGCCAGCAGCCCGACTAGCGGTGGAAACACCGGGGAGCTGTTTTTT; cdr3_aa: CASSPTSGGNTGELFF
d_call: .; j_call: TRBJ2-2; clone_size: .; cdr3_length: 15; v_call: TRBV6-5; cdr3_nt: TGTGCCAGCAGAATAACGGACAGAAGCACCGGGGAGCTGTTTTTT; cdr3_aa: CASRITDRSTGELFF
d_call: TRBD1; j_call: TRBJ1-2; clone_size: .; cdr3_length: 15; v_call: TRBV9; cdr3_nt: TGTGCCAGCAGCATGGGACAGGGGTTAAACTATGGCTACACCTTC; cdr3_aa: CASSMGQGLNYGYTF
d_call: TRBD2; j_call: TRBJ2-2; clone_size: .; cdr3_length: 16; v_call: TRBV19; cdr3_nt: TGTGCCAGTAGTTTAGCGGGGGGGCGCCTTTTAGGGGAGCTGTTTTTT; cdr3_aa: CASSLAGGRLLGELFF